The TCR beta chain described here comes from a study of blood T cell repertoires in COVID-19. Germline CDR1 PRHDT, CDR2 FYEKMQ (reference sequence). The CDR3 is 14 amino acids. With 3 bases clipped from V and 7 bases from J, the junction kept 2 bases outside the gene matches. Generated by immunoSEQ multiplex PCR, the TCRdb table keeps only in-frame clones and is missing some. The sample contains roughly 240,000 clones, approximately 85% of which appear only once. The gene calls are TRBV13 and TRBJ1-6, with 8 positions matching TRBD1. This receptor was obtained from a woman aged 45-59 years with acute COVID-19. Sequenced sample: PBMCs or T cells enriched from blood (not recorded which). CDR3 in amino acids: CASSFRDRNSPLHF. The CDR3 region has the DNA TGTGCCAGCAGCTTCCGGGACAGGAATTCACCCCTCCACTTT.